The 7 T cell receptor beta chains below were found in one sample sequenced in a study of shared clonotypes between healthy human individuals. Only in-frame clones appear in the TCRdb table, and some are missing; sequencing was by immunoSEQ multiplex PCR. The data show 450,000 or so clones, around 77% seen once. The sequencing sample was made of PBMCs. The receptors were sampled from a woman aged 40 to 50 in good health. Some clones in this sample may be carry-over from other donors' samples.

As concerns this clone: Other nucleotide sequences in the sample specify the same CDR3. This chain uses TRBV19 with TRBJ2-3; 11 bases line up with TRBD2. V shed 9 bases and J 4 bases; nucleotides not matched to a gene: 3. The CDR3 runs 13 residues. Germline CDR1 LNHDA, CDR2 SQIVND (reference sequence). CDR3 sequence: CASRLAGSDTQYF. CDR3 DNA sequence: TGTGCCAGCCGACTAGCGGGATCAGATACGCAGTATTTT.

The chain carries TRBV2 and TRBJ2-7; D is uncertain. Germline-derived CDR1 and CDR2 are SNHLY and FYNNEI. The V end was cut by 8 bases, the J end by 0 bases, with 8 bases between. CDR3 size: 12 residues. CDR3: CASQQSSYEQYF. As DNA, the CDR3 is TGTGCCAGCCAACAGAGCTCCTACGAGCAGTACTTC.

The chain carries TRBV27 and TRBJ2-5; 10 nucleotides agree with TRBD2. This CDR3 has 15 amino acids. After removal of 5 bases from V and 1 base from J, the junction contained 4 bases not matched to a gene. Germline V gene sequence: CDR1 MNHEY, CDR2 SMNVEV (reference sequence). The CDR3 here is CASSTGLAAQETQYF. The CDR3 DNA is TGTGCCAGCAGTACCGGACTAGCGGCCCAAGAGACCCAGTACTTC.

This clone was found a few times. The J gene is TRBJ1-6, the V gene TRBV10-2; maybe TRBD1 (5 bases). Germline V gene lookup returns CDR1 WSHSY and CDR2 SAAADI. The V gene lost 7 bases and the J gene lost 7 bases, with 8 bases spanning the gap. This CDR3 contains 12 residues. CDR3 residues: CASTGQNSPLHF. The DNA of the CDR3 is TGCGCCAGCACCGGACAAAATTCACCCCTCCACTTT.

This sequence joins TRBV30 and TRBJ2-3, with a possible D match to TRBD1 (5 bases). Germline CDR1 GTSNPN, CDR2 SVGIG (reference sequence). V was trimmed by 0 bases and J by 4 bases, leaving 11 bases between them. The CDR3 is 14 residues long. The CDR3 DNA sequence: TGTGCCTGGAGTGTAAAGGGGTACTCAGATACGCAGTATTTT. This gives the protein CAWSVKGYSDTQYF.

This sequence joins TRBV28 and TRBJ1-5, with a tentative D call TRBD1 (5 bases). CDR3 length: 16 amino acids. Germline CDR1 and CDR2: MDHEN and SYDVKM. V was cut by 2 bases and J by 4 bases, with 15 bases left in between. The CDR3 nucleotides read TGTGCCAGCAGTTTAAGTAAGGGGAGTTTTAATCAGCCCCAGCATTTT. Translation gives CASSLSKGSFNQPQHF. The full variable domain, with the rest looked up from reference TRBV28 and TRBJ1-5, is DVKVTQSSRYLVKRTGEKVFLECVQDMDHENMFWYRQDPGLGLRLIYFSYDVKMKEKGDIPEGYSVSREKKERFSLILESASTNQTSMYLCASSLSKGSFNQPQHFGDGTRLSIL.

The gene calls are TRBV7-9 and TRBJ1-3; D is uncertain. Germline V gene sequence: CDR1 SEHNR, CDR2 FQNEAQ (reference sequence). V was shortened by 1 base and J by 4 bases, with 8 bases between the two germline ends. This CDR3 has 14 residues. CDR3 amino acids: CASSLVAAGNTIYF. The CDR3 DNA sequence: TGTGCCAGCAGCTTAGTTGCGGCAGGAAACACCATATATTTT. The whole variable domain, filled in from reference TRBV7-9 and TRBJ1-3, reads DTGVSQNPRHKITKRGQNVTFRCDPISEHNRLYWYRQTLGQGPEFLTYFQNEAQLEKSRLLSDRFSAERPKGSFSTLEIQRTEQGDSAMYLCASSLVAAGNTIYFGEGSWLTVV.